The rows below give T cell receptor beta chains drawn from one sample of a study of blood T cells in healthy people across ages. TCRdb passed the 5' RACE reads through MiXCR, listing each CDR3 protein once. The sample lists more than 650,000 distinct CDR3 sequences; 22% were seen once. The sequenced material came from blood. The source of these receptors is a man between 65 and 85 years old in good health. Each CDR3 is given with its conserved first and last residue. D genes are given only for firm matches. Where a row states a size, it is once, few, many or the class of an expanded clone; other rows omit it.

size: .; V: TRBV28; D: TRBD2; J: TRBJ2-1; DNA: TGTGCCAGCAGTTCCCCTAGCGGGAATTACAATGAGCAGTTCTTC; CDR3: CASSSPSGNYNEQFF
size: few; V: TRBV27; D: .; J: TRBJ1-3; DNA: TGTGCCAGCGGGACGGGGACAAGGGGAAACACCATATATTTT; CDR3: CASGTGTRGNTIYF
size: few; V: TRBV5-1; D: .; J: TRBJ2-7; DNA: TGCGCCAGCAGCCTCAGGGGTAGCGAGCAGTACTTC; CDR3: CASSLRGSEQYF
size: .; V: TRBV7-2; D: TRBD1; J: TRBJ1-3; DNA: TGTGCCAGCACAGGAACAGGGGGCCAAAACACCATATATTTT; CDR3: CASTGTGGQNTIYF
size: .; V: TRBV6-6; D: TRBD2; J: TRBJ2-3; DNA: TGTGCCAGCAGCCGACTAGCGATTTCCACAGATACGCAGTATTTT; CDR3: CASSRLAISTDTQYF
size: .; V: TRBV5-8; D: .; J: TRBJ2-3; DNA: TGTGCCAGCACCTCCCAACGAGACGGGAGTGGGCAGTATTTT; CDR3: CASTSQRDGSGQYF
size: many; V: TRBV24-1; D: .; J: TRBJ1-2; DNA: TGTGCCACCAGTGATCGGACACTGTATGGCTACACCTTC; CDR3: CATSDRTLYGYTF
size: few; V: TRBV20-1; D: .; J: TRBJ1-1; DNA: TGCAGTGCTAGAGAAGGAGGGAAGGACGCTGAAGCTTTCTTT; CDR3: CSAREGGKDAEAFF
size: few; V: TRBV6-1; D: TRBD2; J: TRBJ2-3; DNA: TGCGCCAGCCTGACGGCTAGCGGGGGATCAGATACGCAGTATTTT; CDR3: CASLTASGGSDTQYF
size: few; V: TRBV24-1; D: TRBD2; J: TRBJ2-3; DNA: TGTGCCACCAGTCTACGCGGGAGGAACACAGATACGCAGTATTTT; CDR3: CATSLRGRNTDTQYF
size: few; V: TRBV24-1; D: .; J: TRBJ2-3; DNA: TGTGCCACCAGTGATTCTCCTGTTGGGGCCCGAGATACGCAGTATTTT; CDR3: CATSDSPVGARDTQYF
size: .; V: TRBV6-5; D: TRBD2; J: TRBJ2-1; DNA: TGTGCCAGCAGTTACTTTATGGGGGGAGGGTCCTACAATGAGCAGTTCTTC; CDR3: CASSYFMGGGSYNEQFF
size: many; V: TRBV27; D: .; J: TRBJ2-1; DNA: TGTGCCAGCAGTTTCGGTGGTAATGAGCAGTTCTTC; CDR3: CASSFGGNEQFF
size: few; V: TRBV7-6; D: .; J: TRBJ1-2; DNA: TGTGCCAGCAGCTTAGCTAGGGGGGGTTCTGGCTACACCTTC; CDR3: CASSLARGGSGYTF
size: .; V: TRBV5-8; D: TRBD1; J: TRBJ2-2; DNA: TGTGCCAGCAGCTTCCGGGACAGGGGGCTTTATATTAACACCGGGGAGCTGTTTTTT; CDR3: CASSFRDRGLYINTGELFF
size: many; V: TRBV7-2; D: .; J: TRBJ1-5; DNA: TGTGCCAGCAGCTTAGACGGGGCTAGCAAGCCCCAGCATTTT; CDR3: CASSLDGASKPQHF
size: .; V: TRBV29-1; D: TRBD2; J: TRBJ2-3; DNA: TGCAGCGCAGCGGGAGCGGATGGAGATACGCAGTATTTT; CDR3: CSAAGADGDTQYF
size: once; V: TRBV12-3/TRBV12-4; D: TRBD2; J: TRBJ2-3; DNA: TGTGCCAGCAGTTTGGTTGGAGGGAGGGCCACAGATATGCAGTATTTT; CDR3: CASSLVGGRATDMQYF
size: .; V: TRBV24-1; D: .; J: TRBJ1-5; DNA: TGTGCCACCAGTGATTCAAGGCAGGCTAACAATCAGCCCCAGCATTTT; CDR3: CATSDSRQANNQPQHF
size: .; V: TRBV14; D: TRBD2; J: TRBJ2-1; DNA: TGTGCCAGCAGCCGCACTAGCGGGAGTATCAACAATGAGCAGTTCTTC; CDR3: CASSRTSGSINNEQFF
size: few; V: TRBV2; D: .; J: TRBJ1-2; DNA: TGTGCCAGCAGTGAACGAGGGGCTAACTATGGCTACACCTTC; CDR3: CASSERGANYGYTF
size: .; V: TRBV6-5; D: TRBD2; J: TRBJ2-1; DNA: TGTGCCAGCAGTTACCGCCGACTAGCTAGTGGCAATGAGCAGTTCTTC; CDR3: CASSYRRLASGNEQFF